This T cell receptor beta chain was profiled in a study of T cell responses to AZD1222 COVID-19 vaccine. The repertoire was sequenced with immunoSEQ multiplex PCR; TCRdb's copy has only in-frame clones and lacks some. Of more than 95,000 clones listed, 85% to 90% are singletons. V was pared by 0 bases and J by 8 bases, with 21 bases of the junction left unmatched. CDR3 length: 20 residues. The germline CDR1 and CDR2 sequences are KGHSH and LQKENI. Sequences were derived from peripheral blood, sampled 28 days after the second AZD1222 dose. J is TRBJ2-1 and V is TRBV18, with 8 positions matching TRBD2. This clonotype was obtained from an adult who received the AZD1222 COVID-19 vaccine. The CDR3 region is CASSPPRTKSAGGSDYEQFF. In nucleotides, the CDR3 is TGTGCCAGCTCACCACCACGTACTAAGTCGGCGGGAGGAAGTGACTATGAGCAGTTCTTC.